The clone carrying this T cell receptor beta chain came up many times. Its specificity is unknown. The CDR3 is 15 residues long. V was pared by 4 bases and J by 1 base, with 5 bases of the junction left unmatched. CDR1 is SGDLS and CDR2 is YYNGEE in the germline V gene. Enrolled ophthalmopathy patients presented with a Clinical Activity Score of at least 3, a NOSPECS grade of at least 4, and disease duration under 3 months. These data come from a study of T cells in Graves' hyperthyroidism and ophthalmopathy. Study results and limitations: Stable hyperthyroidism and ophthalmopathy were separated using 13 V-J signatures.

It was RNA transcripts that yielded the amplified TCR beta CDR3 regions. During a first-round RT-PCR of the TCR CDR3, the HTBI primer set was used. Via MiXCR, TCRdb re-called the multiplex PCR reads, giving one row per CDR3 protein. The sample has some 360,000 distinct CDR3 sequences, 18% seen once. V gene TRBV9 combines with J gene TRBJ1-1; 9 bases map to TRBD1. The sample comprised blood. The sequence came from a woman in her thirties or forties with Graves' ophthalmopathy. The CDR3 DNA reads TGTGCCAGCAGCCCGCGGGACAGGGCGAACACTGAAGCTTTCTTT. This sequence encodes CASSPRDRANTEAFF.